Listed below are T cell receptor beta chains from one sample, sequenced in a study of blood T cell repertoires in COVID-19. The data were produced by immunoSEQ multiplex PCR, yet TCRdb's version contains in-frame clones alone and is incomplete. The sample yields about 200,000 clones, roughly 86% seen once. Sequencing was performed on peripheral blood. Receptors were obtained from a man aged 18 to 30 with active or convalescent COVID-19. CDR3s include the opening cysteine and the closing phenylalanine or tryptophan. A D gene is named only where the DNA matches it firmly. The size of a clone is reported for some rows only, either as once, few or many, or as a class for expanded clones.

v_call,clone_size,j_call,d_call,cdr3_nt,cdr3_aa
TRBV19,.,TRBJ2-1,TRBD1,TGTGCCAGTAGTACAGGGGGCACGCACAATGAGCAGTTCTTC,CASSTGGTHNEQFF
TRBV19,.,TRBJ1-6,.,TGTGCCAGTAGTGCTAAATCGGGATCACCCCTCCACTTT,CASSAKSGSPLHF
TRBV24-1,.,TRBJ1-6,.,TGTGCCACCAGTGACCTAGGCCAGGGGATTCCGGTAGGGTCCTATAATTCACCCCTCCACTTT,CATSDLGQGIPVGSYNSPLHF
TRBV19,once,TRBJ1-5,TRBD1,TGTGCCAGTAGTCGGGACAGGGGGAGTCTGGGCAATCAGCCCCAGCATTTT,CASSRDRGSLGNQPQHF
TRBV9,.,TRBJ2-7,.,TGTGCCAGCAGCACCTCCGGGGTCCCGACCTACGAGCAGTACTTC,CASSTSGVPTYEQYF
TRBV12-3/TRBV12-4,.,TRBJ1-1,.,TGTGCCAGCAGTTTTGGACTGGACACTGAAGCTTTCTTT,CASSFGLDTEAFF
TRBV4-1,few,TRBJ2-1,.,TGCGCCAGCAGCCTCCAGGACACAAACAATGAGCAGTTCTTC,CASSLQDTNNEQFF
TRBV30,.,TRBJ1-3,.,TGTGCCTGGAGTGTAAGCTATGCCCTTGGAAACACCATATATTTT,CAWSVSYALGNTIYF
TRBV6-4,.,TRBJ2-1,TRBD1,TGTGCCAGCAGTGACGCAGCAGGGGGCTACAATGAGCAGTTCTTC,CASSDAAGGYNEQFF
TRBV4-2,.,TRBJ1-1,TRBD1,TGTGCCAGCAGCCAAGAGACAGGGCTGAACACTGAAGCTTTCTTT,CASSQETGLNTEAFF
TRBV5-6,.,TRBJ1-1,.,TGTGCCAGCAGCTTGGTTTCCCGAGAGAACACTGAAGCTTTCTTT,CASSLVSRENTEAFF
TRBV19,.,TRBJ1-5,.,TGTGCCAGTACGACTAAGATGGGCAATCAGCCCCAGCATTTT,CASTTKMGNQPQHF
TRBV4-3,.,TRBJ1-6,.,TGCGCCAGCAGCCAAGACCGTAATTCACCCCTCCACTTT,CASSQDRNSPLHF
TRBV18,.,TRBJ1-4,.,TGTGCCAGCTCACCCCTGCGGGGTAACGAAAAACTGTTTTTT,CASSPLRGNEKLFF
TRBV14,few,TRBJ2-1,.,TGTGCCAGCAGCCAAGATAGTCGGTTAAGCTCCTACAATGAGCAGTTCTTC,CASSQDSRLSSYNEQFF
TRBV19,.,TRBJ2-1,.,TGTGCCACCGCCGATTTTGCGAATGAGCAGTTCTTC,CATADFANEQFF
TRBV6-2/TRBV6-3,.,TRBJ2-5,TRBD2,TGTGCCAGCAGTTCTCAATCCTGGACTAGCGGGTTTTCCCAAGAGACCCAGTACTTC,CASSSQSWTSGFSQETQYF
TRBV5-6,.,TRBJ2-1,.,TGTGCCAGCAGCTTGGGGTGGGGGCCAAACAATGAGCAGTTCTTC,CASSLGWGPNNEQFF
TRBV11-2,.,TRBJ1-1,.,TGTGCCAGCATTCGAGAAAGAGGGAACACTGAAGCTTTCTTT,CASIRERGNTEAFF
TRBV12-5,.,TRBJ1-1,.,TGTGCTAGTGGTTGGGACATCGTAAACACTGAAGCTTTCTTT,CASGWDIVNTEAFF
TRBV11-3,.,TRBJ1-1,.,TGTGCCAGCAGCTTTAACAGGGCAACTGAAGCTTTCTTT,CASSFNRATEAFF
TRBV30,.,TRBJ1-6,.,TGTGCCTGGAGGGGGACTAGCAATTCACCCCTCCACTTT,CAWRGTSNSPLHF
TRBV3-1/TRBV3-2,once,TRBJ2-5,TRBD1,TGTGCCAGCAGCCGCGACAGGGCAGAGACCCAGTACTTC,CASSRDRAETQYF
TRBV5-4,.,TRBJ1-2,.,TGTGCCAGCAGCTTGGGAAGCACAGGCAACTATGGCTACACCTTC,CASSLGSTGNYGYTF
TRBV6-2/TRBV6-3,.,TRBJ2-7,.,TGTGCCAGCAGTTACCGGGCTAGCCGATCCTACGAGCAGTACTTC,CASSYRASRSYEQYF
TRBV27,many,TRBJ2-4,.,TGTGCCAGCAGTTTGGGAGGTGGGCGAACCAAAAACATTCAGTACTTC,CASSLGGGRTKNIQYF
TRBV7-9,.,TRBJ1-1,.,TGTGCCAGCAGCTTCAGAGGGAACACTGAAGCTTTCTTT,CASSFRGNTEAFF
TRBV19,.,TRBJ2-1,TRBD2,TGTGCCAGTAGTAGACAAAGGGGACTAGCGGGCAATGAGCAGTTCTTC,CASSRQRGLAGNEQFF
TRBV4-3,.,TRBJ2-7,TRBD2,TGCGCCAGCAGCCAAGCCTCTAGCGGGGGATCCTACGAGCAGTACTTC,CASSQASSGGSYEQYF
TRBV6-7,.,TRBJ2-1,TRBD2,TGTGCCAGCAGTTACAACTGGACTAGCGGGGACTACAATGAGCAGTTCTTC,CASSYNWTSGDYNEQFF
TRBV6-5,.,TRBJ2-1,.,TGTGCCAGCAGTTACTCCGGTAATGAGCAGTTCTTC,CASSYSGNEQFF
TRBV2,.,TRBJ2-1,TRBD2,TGTGCCAGCAGTGAAGCCGGGAGACTAGCGGCCTACAATGAGCAGTTCTTC,CASSEAGRLAAYNEQFF
TRBV7-9,few,TRBJ2-1,TRBD2,TGTGCCAGCAGCTTAGATACTAGCGGATACAATGAGCAGTTCTTC,CASSLDTSGYNEQFF
TRBV7-3,.,TRBJ2-3,TRBD2,TGTGCCAGCAGCGCCGCCAGCGGGAGTGGAACAGATACGCAGTATTTT,CASSAASGSGTDTQYF
TRBV7-9,.,TRBJ1-2,.,TGTGCCAGCAGCCCGCAAACGGGGTTGACCGGCTACACCTTC,CASSPQTGLTGYTF
TRBV19,.,TRBJ1-5,TRBD1,TGTGCCAGTAGTTTAGGGACAGAGGACAATCAGCCCCAGCATTTT,CASSLGTEDNQPQHF
TRBV19,once,TRBJ2-2,.,TGTGCCAGTAGTATTATCTCCACCGGGGAGCTGTTTTTT,CASSIISTGELFF
TRBV10-3,.,TRBJ2-2,.,TGTGCCATCAGTGGCCAAGCGAGGAACACCGGGGAGCTGTTTTTT,CAISGQARNTGELFF